One T cell receptor beta chain is described in this entry. In this sample, this clonotype turned up many times. No cognate antigen has been identified for it. No per-base quality is available; no much larger clone lies one base away. This was a case-control study nested in a cohort of healthcare workers in London, UK, who had nasopharyngeal swab PCR tests and blood samples taken every week. Between 23 and 31 March 2020, the week of the UK lockdown, healthcare workers were enrolled and then followed up weekly for as long as 16 weeks. The data belong to a study of early T cells in non-severe SARS-CoV-2 infection (dated by TCRdb to 2020 to 2023). Background on the whole study: TCR sequencing used bulk RNA from unsorted whole blood, so alpha and beta chains could not be paired. Overall study results and their limits: VDJdb matching was skewed toward anti-spike CD8 responses, so virus-specific expansions were likely underestimated and private and CD4 specificities were missed.

Reading the germline V gene gives CDR1 SGHDN and CDR2 FVKESK. Including cysteine and phenylalanine, the CDR3 has 13 amino acids. The sequence is cut down to CDR3 DNA, 39 bases in frame from base 1. V loses 4 bases, J loses 3 bases, and the germline ends lie 7 bases apart. Library generation was performed with 5' RACE. Sequencing relied on a NextSeq 500. In the TCR library protocol, unique molecular identifiers were attached to individual cDNA molecules to correct for PCR bias and sequencing error. Both TCR alpha and beta chains were sequenced, and tight co-correlation was observed between alpha and beta sequence abundances in each sample. In the source study's methods: Decombinator V4 was used to annotate TCR sequences for V gene, J gene and CDR3. TCRs were defined as expanded if a significant change between any two time points was detected under a Poisson model with p below 0.0001. TCR abundances were normalised to the total number of TCRs sequenced per sample and expressed as counts per million. MAIT TCRs were defined by TRAV1-2 paired with TRAJ12, TRAJ20 or TRAJ33, and iNKT TCRs by TRAV10 paired with TRAJ18. A search of VDJdb, accessed on 1 November 2021, was run for TCRs annotated to CMV, EBV and SARS-CoV-2, with TCRs annotated for multiple antigens excluded. TCRdb trimmed public reads at Q25 via fastp, called clones via MiXCR and kept in-frame beta chains. Rows matching on CDR3 protein sequence are summarized as one entry with the most common DNA and genes. TCRdb's processing, not the study's, gives the V and J calls here. The table for this sample lists 85,000 to 100,000 distinct CDR3 sequences; 11% of them were counted only once. Together, the top ten hold roughly 4.5% of the sample.

The sequencing here drew on whole blood, taken at baseline. The sequence links TRBV14 to TRBJ2-1; TRBD2 is possibly the D segment (5 matching bases). This TCR was recovered from an adult who was a healthcare worker with PCR-confirmed SARS-CoV-2 infection or an uninfected control (not recorded which). The sequenced DNA is TGTGCCAGCAGCCCCCGGGACTACAATGAGCAGTTCTTC. This is translated as CASSPRDYNEQFF.